This T cell receptor beta chain stems from a study of T cells in Graves' hyperthyroidism and ophthalmopathy. Study-level findings and limits: Ophthalmopathy was predicted by the model a median of around 5.9 months ahead of onset. Blood also carried most thyroid clonotypes expanded above 0.001.

This clonotype was recorded a few times. The antigen remains undetermined. The CDR3 regions of TCR beta were amplified from RNA transcripts. During a first-round RT-PCR of the TCR CDR3, the HTBI primer set was used. MiXCR was run by TCRdb on the multiplex PCR reads, yielding one entry per CDR3 protein. The sample holds roughly 800,000 distinct CDR3 sequences, 35% to 45% seen once. This CDR3 spans 13 amino acids. The V gene end was trimmed by 6 bases and the J gene end by 5 bases; junction bases not matched to a gene: 6. Germline CDR1 reads SGDLS; CDR2 reads YYNGEE. The clonotype was recovered from a man in his late teens or twenties with Graves' hyperthyroidism. The specimen was blood. This rearrangement joins TRBV9 to TRBJ2-7, with TRBD1 matching 9 bases. CDR3 residues: CASTWTGVNEQYF. CDR3 bases: TGTGCCAGCACATGGACAGGGGTAAACGAGCAGTACTTC.